This is a list of T cell receptor beta chains from one sample in a study of blood T cell repertoires in COVID-19. Some clones are missing from TCRdb's copy, which holds only in-frame ones; the method was immunoSEQ multiplex PCR. In the table there are 260,000 or so clones, roughly four fifths of which are singletons. The source material was peripheral blood. Receptor source: a woman aged 70 to 79 with acute or convalescent COVID-19. Each CDR3 is given with its conserved first and last residue. A D gene is named only where the DNA matches it firmly. The size field is filled for only some rows; it gives once, few, many or a size class.

CDR3 protein: CASSIRGPASRQPQHF; CDR3 DNA: TGTGCCAGTAGTATAAGGGGGCCGGCCTCTAGGCAGCCCCAGCATTTT; clone size: NA; D gene: TRBD1; J gene: TRBJ1-5; V gene: TRBV19
CDR3 protein: CASSELLAQKTQYF; CDR3 DNA: TGTGCCAGCAGTGAGCTACTAGCCCAAAAGACCCAGTACTTC; clone size: NA; D gene: NA; J gene: TRBJ2-5; V gene: TRBV2
CDR3 protein: CASSQVGGGTGELFF; CDR3 DNA: TGTGCCAGCAGCCAAGTGGGAGGGGGCACCGGGGAGCTGTTTTTT; clone size: NA; D gene: NA; J gene: TRBJ2-2; V gene: TRBV4-2
CDR3 protein: CASSFRGSGGYTF; CDR3 DNA: TGTGCCAGCAGCTTTCGTGGCAGTGGTGGCTACACCTTC; clone size: NA; D gene: NA; J gene: TRBJ1-2; V gene: TRBV5-6
CDR3 protein: CASSQDLGDNYEQYF; CDR3 DNA: TGTGCCAGCAGCCAAGATTTAGGGGATAACTACGAGCAGTACTTC; clone size: NA; D gene: NA; J gene: TRBJ2-7; V gene: TRBV4-2
CDR3 protein: CASSGPHLGGVGEQFF; CDR3 DNA: TGTGCCAGCAGCGGCCCCCACCTAGGGGGGGTGGGTGAGCAGTTCTTC; clone size: NA; D gene: NA; J gene: TRBJ2-1; V gene: TRBV9
CDR3 protein: CASSPSANSNQPQHF; CDR3 DNA: TGTGCCAGCTCACCATCCGCTAATAGCAATCAGCCCCAGCATTTT; clone size: NA; D gene: NA; J gene: TRBJ1-5; V gene: TRBV18
CDR3 protein: CASSEDLGLPYGYTF; CDR3 DNA: TGTGCCAGCAGCGAGGATCTGGGACTGCCCTATGGCTACACCTTC; clone size: NA; D gene: NA; J gene: TRBJ1-2; V gene: TRBV5-5
CDR3 protein: CASREGQGITEAFF; CDR3 DNA: TGTGCCAGCAGAGAGGGACAGGGGATCACTGAAGCTTTCTTT; clone size: once; D gene: TRBD1; J gene: TRBJ1-1; V gene: TRBV3-1/TRBV3-2
CDR3 protein: CASSQDLGSFYGYTF; CDR3 DNA: TGTGCCAGCAGCCAAGATCTAGGCAGTTTCTATGGCTACACCTTC; clone size: NA; D gene: NA; J gene: TRBJ1-2; V gene: TRBV14